This T cell receptor beta chain was obtained from a study of shared clonotypes between healthy human individuals. The naive CD8 fraction comprised CD45RO-negative cells positively selected for CCR7 and excluded terminally differentiated effector memory CD45RA+ cells. Several immunoSEQ plates received, in even portions, the genomic DNA of each subset. When replicate PCRs were run on sorted subsets, they used about 220 ng DNA, some 33,000 T cell genomes. The table came from immunoSEQ multiplex PCR; TCRdb's copy has only in-frame clones and leaves some out. Here the sample spans about 2.1 million clones, 93% being singletons. Turning to this clone: Its antigen is unidentified. The sample contains more than one DNA sequence encoding this CDR3.

Findings and limits, study-wide: Deeper or shallower sequencing was expected to change how clonotypes are shared among donors. Large depth notwithstanding, sorted-subset sequencing proved incomplete by rarefaction.

V was shortened by 5 bases and J by 1 base, with 5 bases between the two germline ends. The length of the CDR3 is 12 residues. Germline V CDR1 and CDR2: LNHDA, SQIVND (reference sequence). This TCR came from a man aged 18 to 30 in good health. Some clones in this sample may be carry-over from other donors' samples. The specimen sequenced was naive CD8+ T cells from PBMCs. The V gene is TRBV19, the J gene TRBJ1-1; D remains ambiguous. CDR3 amino acids: CASSLGNTEAFF. Here the CDR3 DNA reads TGTGCCAGTAGTCTGGGGAACACTGAAGCTTTCTTT. Based on the CDR3 plus reference TRBV19 and TRBJ1-1, the full variable domain is DGGITQSPKYLFRKEGQNVTLSCEQNLNHDAMYWYRQDPGQGLRLIYYSQIVNDFQKGDIAEGYSVSREKKESFPLTVTSAQKNPTAFYLCASSLGNTEAFFGQGTRLTVV.